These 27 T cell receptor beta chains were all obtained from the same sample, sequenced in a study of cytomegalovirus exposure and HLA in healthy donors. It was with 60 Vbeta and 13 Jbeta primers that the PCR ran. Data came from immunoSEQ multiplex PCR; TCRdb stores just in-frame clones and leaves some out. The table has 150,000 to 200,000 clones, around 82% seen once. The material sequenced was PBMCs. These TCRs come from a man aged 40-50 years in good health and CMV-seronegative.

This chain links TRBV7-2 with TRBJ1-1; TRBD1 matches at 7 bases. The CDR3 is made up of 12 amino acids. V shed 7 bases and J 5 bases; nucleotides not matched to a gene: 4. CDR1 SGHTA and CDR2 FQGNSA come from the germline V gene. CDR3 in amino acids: CASTRQGTEAFF. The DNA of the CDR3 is TGTGCCAGCACCCGACAGGGAACTGAAGCTTTCTTT.

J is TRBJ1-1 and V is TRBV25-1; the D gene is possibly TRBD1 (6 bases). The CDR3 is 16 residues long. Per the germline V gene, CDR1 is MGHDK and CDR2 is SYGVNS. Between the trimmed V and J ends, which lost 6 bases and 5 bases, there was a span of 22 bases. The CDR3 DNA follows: TGTGCCAGCAGAGCCTTGGGGGTGGGGGCTCATACTGAAGCTTTCTTT. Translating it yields CASRALGVGAHTEAFF.

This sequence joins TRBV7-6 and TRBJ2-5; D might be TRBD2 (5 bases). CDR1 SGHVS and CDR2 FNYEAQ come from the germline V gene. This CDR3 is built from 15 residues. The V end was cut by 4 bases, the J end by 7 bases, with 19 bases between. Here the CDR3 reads CASSSPSLRERTQYF. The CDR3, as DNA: TGTGCCAGCAGCTCCCCTTCGTTGAGGGAGAGGACCCAGTACTTC.

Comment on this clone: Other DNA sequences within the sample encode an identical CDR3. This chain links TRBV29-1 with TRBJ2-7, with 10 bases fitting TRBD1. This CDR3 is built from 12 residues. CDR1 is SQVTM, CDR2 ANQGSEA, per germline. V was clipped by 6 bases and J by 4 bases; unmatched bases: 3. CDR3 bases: TGCAGCGTGCGGGACAGGGGTTACGAGCAGTACTTC. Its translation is CSVRDRGYEQYF.

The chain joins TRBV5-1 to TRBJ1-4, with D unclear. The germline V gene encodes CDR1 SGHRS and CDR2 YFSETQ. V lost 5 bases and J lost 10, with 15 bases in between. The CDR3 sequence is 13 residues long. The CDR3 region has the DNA TGCGCCAGCAGACGGACTACAGACGGAAAACTGTTTTTT. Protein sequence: CASRRTTDGKLFF.

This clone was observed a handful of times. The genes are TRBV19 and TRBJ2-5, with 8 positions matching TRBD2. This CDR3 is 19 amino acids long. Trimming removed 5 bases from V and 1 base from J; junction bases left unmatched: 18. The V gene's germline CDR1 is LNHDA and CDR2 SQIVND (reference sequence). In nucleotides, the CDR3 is TGTGCCAGTAGTCCCACCCGGACTAGCCAGCGTCGGATCCAAGAGACCCAGTACTTC. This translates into CASSPTRTSQRRIQETQYF.

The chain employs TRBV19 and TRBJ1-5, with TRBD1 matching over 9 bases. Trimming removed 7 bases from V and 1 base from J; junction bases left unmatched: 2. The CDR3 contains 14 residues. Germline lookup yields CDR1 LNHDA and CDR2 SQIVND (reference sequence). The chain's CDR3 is CASKDRGSNQPQHF. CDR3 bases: TGTGCCAGTAAGGACAGGGGAAGCAATCAGCCCCAGCATTTT.

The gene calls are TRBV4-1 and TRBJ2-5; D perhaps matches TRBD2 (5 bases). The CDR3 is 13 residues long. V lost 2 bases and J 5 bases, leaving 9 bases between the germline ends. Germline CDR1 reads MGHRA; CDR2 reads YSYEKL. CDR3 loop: CASSQNQRETQYF. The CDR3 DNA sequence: TGCGCCAGCAGCCAAAACCAGCGGGAGACCCAGTACTTC.

The CDR3 coding sequence is TGCGCCAGCAGCCCTCTGGAGCGGGGGGAAGAGACCCAGTACTTC. It yields the protein CASSPLERGEETQYF. The V call is TRBV4-1, the J call TRBJ2-5, with 9 nucleotides matching TRBD2. Germline V lookup: CDR1 MGHRA, CDR2 YSYEKL. The length of the CDR3 is 15 residues. J gave up 3 bases and V 4 bases, and 6 bases lay outside the gene matches.

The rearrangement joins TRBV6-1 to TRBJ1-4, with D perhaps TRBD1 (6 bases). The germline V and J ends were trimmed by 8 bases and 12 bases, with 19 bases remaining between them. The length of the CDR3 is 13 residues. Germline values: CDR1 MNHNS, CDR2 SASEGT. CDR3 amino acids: CASAETGMRQLFF. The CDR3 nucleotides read TGTGCCAGCGCCGAGACAGGAATGAGGCAACTGTTTTTT.

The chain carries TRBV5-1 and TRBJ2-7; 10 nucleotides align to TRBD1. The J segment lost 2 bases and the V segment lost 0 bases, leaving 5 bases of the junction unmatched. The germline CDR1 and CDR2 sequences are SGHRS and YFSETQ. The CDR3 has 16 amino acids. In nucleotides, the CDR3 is TGCGCCAGCAGCTTGGACCCAGACAGGGGGCCCTACGAGCAGTACTTC. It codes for CASSLDPDRGPYEQYF.

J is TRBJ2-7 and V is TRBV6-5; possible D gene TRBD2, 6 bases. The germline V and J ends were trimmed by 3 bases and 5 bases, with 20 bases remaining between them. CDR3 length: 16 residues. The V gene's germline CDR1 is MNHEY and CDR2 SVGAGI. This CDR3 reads CASSYGLGGSRDEQYF. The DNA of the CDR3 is TGTGCCAGCAGTTATGGTCTCGGAGGGAGCCGTGACGAGCAGTACTTC.

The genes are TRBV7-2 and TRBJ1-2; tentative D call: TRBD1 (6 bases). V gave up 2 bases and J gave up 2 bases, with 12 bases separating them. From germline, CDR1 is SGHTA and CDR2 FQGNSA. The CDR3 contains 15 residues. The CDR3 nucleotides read TGTGCCAGCAGCTTAAACCCAGGGGTAAACTATGGCTACACCTTC. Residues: CASSLNPGVNYGYTF.

CDR3 nucleotide sequence: TGTGCCAGTAGTATCAGGACTAGCGGGACGATCTACAATGAGCAGTTCTTC. This gives the protein CASSIRTSGTIYNEQFF. This chain uses TRBV19 with TRBJ2-1; TRBD2 agrees at 12 bases. Losses at the gene ends were 3 bases for V and 3 bases for J; bases not matched to a gene: 6. Per the germline V gene, CDR1 is LNHDA and CDR2 is SQIVND (reference sequence). The CDR3 loop spans 17 amino acids.

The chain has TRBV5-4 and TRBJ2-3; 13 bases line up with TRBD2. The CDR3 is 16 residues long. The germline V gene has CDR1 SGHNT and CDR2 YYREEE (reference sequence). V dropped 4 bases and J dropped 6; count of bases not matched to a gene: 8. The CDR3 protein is CASSRGLAGVSDTQYF. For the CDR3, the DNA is TGTGCCAGCAGCCGAGGACTAGCGGGAGTATCGGATACGCAGTATTTT.

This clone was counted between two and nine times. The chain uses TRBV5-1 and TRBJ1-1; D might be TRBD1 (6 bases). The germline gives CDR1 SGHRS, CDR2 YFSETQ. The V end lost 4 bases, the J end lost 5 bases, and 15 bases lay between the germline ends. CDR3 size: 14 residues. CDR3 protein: CASSTAGVGTEAFF. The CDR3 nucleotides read TGCGCCAGCAGCACCGCAGGGGTGGGAACTGAAGCTTTCTTT.

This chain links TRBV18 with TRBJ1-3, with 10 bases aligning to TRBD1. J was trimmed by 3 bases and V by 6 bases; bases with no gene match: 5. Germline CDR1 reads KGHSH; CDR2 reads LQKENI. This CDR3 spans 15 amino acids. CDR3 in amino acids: CASSTGTGVGNTIYF. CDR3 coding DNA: TGTGCCAGCTCTACCGGGACAGGGGTTGGAAACACCATATATTTT.

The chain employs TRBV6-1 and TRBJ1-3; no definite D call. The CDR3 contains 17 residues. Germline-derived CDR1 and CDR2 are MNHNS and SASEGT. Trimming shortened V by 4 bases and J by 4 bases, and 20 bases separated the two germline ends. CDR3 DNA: TGTGCCAGCAGTGGAGGGTCGACGGGAGCTCTGGGAAACACCATATATTTT. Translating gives CASSGGSTGALGNTIYF.

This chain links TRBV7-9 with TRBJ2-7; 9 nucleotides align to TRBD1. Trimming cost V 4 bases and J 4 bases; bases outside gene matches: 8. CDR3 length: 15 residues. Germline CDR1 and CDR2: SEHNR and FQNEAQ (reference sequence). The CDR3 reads CASSYLTGGPYEQYF. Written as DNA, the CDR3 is TGTGCCAGCAGCTACCTAACAGGGGGCCCTTACGAGCAGTACTTC.

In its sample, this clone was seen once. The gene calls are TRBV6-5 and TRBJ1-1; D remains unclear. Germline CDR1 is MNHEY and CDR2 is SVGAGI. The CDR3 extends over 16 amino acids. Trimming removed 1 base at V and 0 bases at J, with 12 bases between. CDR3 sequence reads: CASSYFFGVLNTEAFF. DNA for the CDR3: TGTGCCAGCAGTTACTTTTTCGGGGTCTTGAACACTGAAGCTTTCTTT.

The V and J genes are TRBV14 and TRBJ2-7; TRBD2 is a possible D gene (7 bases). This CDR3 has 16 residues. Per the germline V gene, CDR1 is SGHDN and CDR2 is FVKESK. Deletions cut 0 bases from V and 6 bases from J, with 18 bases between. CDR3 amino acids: CASSQEGAGGGAEQYF. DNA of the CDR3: TGTGCCAGCAGCCAAGAGGGGGCCGGCGGGGGCGCCGAGCAGTACTTC. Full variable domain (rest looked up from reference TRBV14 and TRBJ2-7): EAGVTQFPSHSVIEKGQTVTLRCDPISGHDNLYWYRRVMGKEIKFLLHFVKESKQDESGMPNNRFLAERTGGTYSTLKVQPAELEDSGVYFCASSQEGAGGGAEQYFGPGTRLTVT.

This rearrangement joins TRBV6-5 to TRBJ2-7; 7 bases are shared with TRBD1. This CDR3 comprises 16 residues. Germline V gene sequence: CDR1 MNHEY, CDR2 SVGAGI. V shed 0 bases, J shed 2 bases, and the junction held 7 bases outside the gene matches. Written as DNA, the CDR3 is TGTGCCAGCAGTTACTCCACAGGGGCTGAACCCTACGAGCAGTACTTC. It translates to CASSYSTGAEPYEQYF.

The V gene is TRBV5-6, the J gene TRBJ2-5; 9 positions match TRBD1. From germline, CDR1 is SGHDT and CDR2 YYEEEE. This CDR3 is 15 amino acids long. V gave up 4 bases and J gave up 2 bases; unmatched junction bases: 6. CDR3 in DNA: TGTGCCAGCAGCATGACAGGGGGACTGCAAGAGACCCAGTACTTC. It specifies CASSMTGGLQETQYF.

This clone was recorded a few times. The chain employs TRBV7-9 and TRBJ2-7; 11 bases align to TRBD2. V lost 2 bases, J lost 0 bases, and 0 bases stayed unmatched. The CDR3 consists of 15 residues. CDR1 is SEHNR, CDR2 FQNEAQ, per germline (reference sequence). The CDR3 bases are TGTGCCAGCAGCTTAACTAGCGGGAGCTCCTACGAGCAGTACTTC. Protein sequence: CASSLTSGSSYEQYF.

CDR3 residues: CASSPFTGSTDTQYF. CDR3 DNA sequence: TGTGCCAGCTCACCTTTCACAGGGAGCACAGATACGCAGTATTTT. J is TRBJ2-3 and V is TRBV18; tentative D call: TRBD1 (6 bases). Germline V gene data show CDR1 as KGHSH and CDR2 as LQKENI. This CDR3 contains 15 residues. Trimming shortened V by 3 bases and J by 0 bases, and 10 bases separated the two germline ends. The variable domain in full, completed from reference TRBV18 and TRBJ2-3, reads NAGVMQNPRHLVRRRGQEARLRCSPMKGHSHVYWYRQLPEEGLKFMVYLQKENIIDESGMPKERFSAEFPKEGPSILRIQQVVRGDSAAYFCASSPFTGSTDTQYFGPGTRLTVL.

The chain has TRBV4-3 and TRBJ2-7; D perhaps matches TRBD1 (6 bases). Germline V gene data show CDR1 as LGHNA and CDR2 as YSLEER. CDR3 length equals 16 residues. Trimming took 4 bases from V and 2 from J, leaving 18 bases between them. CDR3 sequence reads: CASSLIQGSQTYEQYF. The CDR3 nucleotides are TGCGCCAGCAGCCTGATACAGGGTAGTCAAACCTACGAGCAGTACTTC.

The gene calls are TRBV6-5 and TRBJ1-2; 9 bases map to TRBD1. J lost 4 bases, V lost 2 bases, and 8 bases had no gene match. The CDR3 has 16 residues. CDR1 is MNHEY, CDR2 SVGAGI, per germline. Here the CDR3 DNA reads TGTGCCAGCAGTTACAGGGCGGGACAGGGTGGCTATGGCTACACCTTC. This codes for CASSYRAGQGGYGYTF.